This TCR beta chain was captured in a study of blood T cell repertoires in COVID-19. Overall study: The United States, Italy and Spain provided the acute and convalescent COVID-19 samples. From T cells, B-cell-depleted T cells, or PBMCs came the material, which was cDNA or gDNA.

Original processing methods: The authors estimated nucleated cell counts from reference gene primer amplification. Repertoires were generated with immunoSEQ multiplex PCR, while TCRdb's copy carries only in-frame clones and drops some. The V and J calls and clone size are taken from that table; D and trimming were inferred from the DNA. This sample carries a few hundred thousand clones, around 91% of them seen once, and the ten largest clones take approximately 13%. The CDR3 spans 20 residues. The trim removed 4 bases at V and 5 bases at J, leaving 13 bases unmatched. Germline assignment: CDR1 KGHDR and CDR2 SFDVKD.

The chain has TRBV24-1 and TRBJ2-2; TRBD2 aligns across 15 bases. The clonotype was recovered from a woman between 55 and 75 years old with acute or convalescent COVID-19. The sequencing input was peripheral blood. In DNA, the CDR3 is TGTGCCACCAGTGAGTGGACTAGCGGGAGGGCCTATTCGGGAACCGGGGAGCTGTTTTTT. It is translated as CATSEWTSGRAYSGTGELFF.